These 21 T cell receptor beta chains share one sample of origin, sequenced in a study of T cell repertoires in cytomegalovirus infection. TCRdb passed the reads through MiXCR, listing each CDR3 protein once. This sample yields about 250,000 distinct CDR3 sequences, of which about 15% are seen a single time; about half belongs to the top ten. The sample was CD8+ T cells from PBMCs. These receptors came from a human donor in good health (CMV status not recorded). Some clones in this sample may be carry-over from other donors' samples.

This clonotype appeared a few times. The chain uses TRBV20-1 and TRBJ2-7; TRBD1 agrees at 8 bases. The V segment lost 2 bases and the J segment 3 bases; nucleotides outside the gene matches: 15. This CDR3 contains 17 residues. Germline V gives CDR1 DFQATT, CDR2 SNEGSKA (reference sequence). The CDR3 spells CSARRSNPGTGFYEQYF. CDR3 nucleotides: TGCAGTGCTAGAAGATCTAATCCCGGGACAGGATTCTACGAGCAGTACTTC.

The chain has TRBV9 and TRBJ2-7; TRBD1 might be the D (6 bases). The CDR3 extends over 14 amino acids. Trimming removed 6 bases from V and 1 base from J, with 14 bases in between. CDR1 and CDR2 from the germline V gene are SGDLS and YYNGEE. As DNA, the CDR3 is TGTGCCAGCACCCTCGGACAGTTGTCCTACGAGCAGTACTTC. Protein sequence: CASTLGQLSYEQYF.

Many counts were recorded for this clonotype. This CDR3 reads CASSYPGQNTGELFF. The CDR3 DNA follows: TGTGCCAGCAGTTACCCGGGACAGAACACCGGGGAGCTGTTTTTT. This rearrangement joins TRBV6-5 to TRBJ2-2; D perhaps matches TRBD1 (6 bases). This CDR3 has 15 amino acids. Germline loops: CDR1 MNHEY, CDR2 SVGAGI. V was shortened by 2 bases and J by 1 base, with 8 bases between the two germline ends.

This clonotype was observed many times. The chain uses TRBV12-3 or TRBV12-4 and TRBJ2-7; TRBD2 agrees at 7 bases. CDR3 length equals 14 residues. With V trimmed by 0 bases and J by 3 bases, 2 bases remained unmatched. CDR3 nucleotide sequence: TGTGCCAGCAGTTTAGCGGCGGGAGACTACGAGCAGTACTTC. Amino acids: CASSLAAGDYEQYF.

Worth noting for this clonotype: It may be a read error: a sequence one base away is much more abundant. V is TRBV12-5 and J is TRBJ2-4; D gene ambiguous. Trimming removed 4 bases at V and 7 bases at J, with 11 bases between. CDR3 length: 13 amino acids. CDR1 and CDR2 (germline): LGHNT, FRNRAP. CDR3 DNA sequence: TGTGCTAGTGGTTGGGTAGACGCTAACATTCAGTACTTC. It yields the protein CASGWVDANIQYF.

Many counts were recorded for this clonotype. V gene TRBV7-2 combines with J gene TRBJ1-6; D remains ambiguous. V was clipped by 5 bases and J by 2 bases, with 13 bases between them. CDR1 is SGHTA, CDR2 FQGNSA, per germline. The CDR3 length is 16 residues. CDR3 sequence: CASSPAAAAYNSPLHF. The CDR3 DNA follows: TGTGCCAGCAGCCCCGCCGCGGCCGCCTATAATTCACCCCTCCACTTT.

Ten or more counts support this clonotype. The gene calls are TRBV7-6 and TRBJ1-1, with D maybe TRBD1 (6 bases). Trimming took 5 bases from V and 10 from J, leaving 20 bases between them. CDR3 length: 14 residues. The germline gives CDR1 SGHVS, CDR2 FNYEAQ. The CDR3 DNA is TGTGCCAGCAGCCTCGGGGGACACTTGAACGGAGCTTTCTTT. The encoded protein is CASSLGGHLNGAFF.

This clonotype was seen repeatedly, ten times or more. The rearrangement links TRBV6-6 to TRBJ1-5; D might be TRBD1 (6 bases). V dropped 5 bases and J dropped 8 bases, with 19 bases sitting between them. The CDR3 is made up of 15 amino acids. Germline-derived CDR1 and CDR2 are MNHNY and SVGAGI (reference sequence). CDR3 residues: CASSRFPGGQKPQHF. CDR3 DNA sequence: TGTGCCAGCAGTCGATTCCCCGGGGGGCAAAAGCCCCAGCATTTT.

The chain is built from TRBV4-3 and TRBJ2-3, with 8 bases identical to TRBD1. CDR1 and CDR2 (germline): LGHNA, YSLEER. CDR3 length: 17 residues. Trimming at V came to 0 bases and at J to 4 bases, leaving 9 bases not matched to a gene. CDR3 nucleotides: TGCGCCAGCAGCCAAGATACGACAGGGGCTGGCGCAGATACGCAGTATTTT. Protein product: CASSQDTTGAGADTQYF.

J is TRBJ2-3 and V is TRBV7-3, with D perhaps assigned TRBD1 or TRBD2 (5 bases each). The ends were cut back, 5 bases at V and 0 bases at J, with 15 bases in the middle. This CDR3 has 16 residues. Germline-derived CDR1 and CDR2 are SGHTA and FQGTGA. In nucleotides, the CDR3 is TGTGCCAGCAGCCCCCGAGGTGGGGGAAGCACAGATACGCAGTATTTT. Translating it yields CASSPRGGGSTDTQYF.

J is TRBJ1-4 and V is TRBV6-5; tentatively, D is TRBD1 (6 bases). The CDR3 extends over 14 amino acids. Trimming removed 7 bases from V and 4 bases from J, with 13 bases in between. CDR1 MNHEY and CDR2 SVGAGI come from the germline V gene. In nucleotides, the CDR3 is TGTGCCAGCAAAGCCCAGGGGTTTAATGAAAAACTGTTTTTT. Translating it yields CASKAQGFNEKLFF.

The J gene is TRBJ2-7, the V gene TRBV20-1; D is unresolved. V lost 0 bases and J 4 bases, leaving 19 bases between the germline ends. This CDR3 is built from 16 residues. Germline V lookup: CDR1 DFQATT, CDR2 SNEGSKA (reference sequence). CDR3 protein: CSARDSAALLLYEQYF. The CDR3 DNA reads as TGCAGTGCTAGAGATTCGGCAGCTCTCTTATTATACGAGCAGTACTTC.

The chain is built from TRBV4-1 and TRBJ2-2; unclear D gene. V was cut by 4 bases and J by 7 bases, with 13 bases left in between. The germline V gene encodes CDR1 MGHRA and CDR2 YSYEKL. The CDR3 runs to 14 residues. CDR3 region: CASSPRQPGGELFF. DNA for the CDR3: TGCGCCAGCAGCCCTAGGCAACCCGGCGGGGAGCTGTTTTTT.

This chain joins TRBV25-1 and TRBJ2-3; D remains ambiguous. V lost 5 bases to trimming and J lost 7 bases, with 7 bases between them. This CDR3 is 11 amino acids long. Germline loops: CDR1 MGHDK, CDR2 SYGVNS. CDR3 nucleotide sequence: TGTGCCAGCAGTCTCAGTAATACGCAGTATTTT. Translated: CASSLSNTQYF.

This chain uses TRBV7-6 with TRBJ2-1; 10 bases map to TRBD2. Trimming removed 5 bases from V and 11 bases from J; junction bases left unmatched: 12. This CDR3 region has 15 residues. Germline-derived CDR1 and CDR2 are SGHVS and FNYEAQ. The CDR3 sequence: CASSPLASGGSQQFF. CDR3 DNA: TGTGCCAGCAGCCCGCTTGCTAGCGGGGGTTCTCAGCAGTTCTTC.

At least ten counts were recorded for this clonotype. The CDR3 DNA sequence: TGTGCCAGCAGCTTGGAGGACACTGAAGCTTTCTTT. This codes for CASSLEDTEAFF. The V and J genes are TRBV11-2 and TRBJ1-1; no clear D gene. CDR3 length: 12 residues. Germline values: CDR1 SGHAT, CDR2 FQNNGV. V was cut by 3 bases and J by 3 bases, with 5 bases left in between.

This clonotype was detected ten times or more. V gene TRBV28 combines with J gene TRBJ1-4; D is possibly TRBD1 (5 bases). The CDR3 is made up of 13 amino acids. Germline CDR1 and CDR2: MDHEN and SYDVKM. V was clipped by 7 bases and J by 7 bases, with 13 bases between them. CDR3 coding DNA: TGTGCCAGCACCGCCCGGCAGGGTGAAAAACTGTTTTTT. Translating gives CASTARQGEKLFF.

The rearrangement links TRBV14 to TRBJ1-4; D gene ambiguous. Germline loops: CDR1 SGHDN, CDR2 FVKESK. The CDR3 contains 13 residues. Trimming took 1 base from V and 6 from J, leaving 6 bases between them. Written as DNA, the CDR3 is TGTGCCAGCAGCCAAGTTCTAGATGAAAAACTGTTTTTT. This codes for CASSQVLDEKLFF.

This clonotype was observed many times. The chain combines TRBV7-2 with TRBJ1-1; D might be TRBD1 (5 bases). Trimming shortened V by 5 bases and J by 4 bases, and 14 bases separated the two germline ends. CDR3 size: 14 residues. Germline V gene lookup returns CDR1 SGHTA and CDR2 FQGNSA. This CDR3 reads CASSVTAGFTEAFF. Here the CDR3 DNA reads TGTGCCAGCAGCGTGACAGCGGGGTTCACTGAAGCTTTCTTT.

As concerns this clonotype: Compared with germline, one end of the junction differs, possibly owing to a read error. The rearrangement uses TRBV5-6 and TRBJ1-6; 7 nucleotides agree with TRBD1. CDR3 length equals 16 residues. Germline values: CDR1 SGHDT, CDR2 YYEEEE. The CDR3 spells CASNLPGQRENSPLHF. CDR3 DNA: TGTGCCAGCAACTTGCCGGGACAGCGAGAGAATTCACCCCTCCACTTT.

The CDR3: CASSPTRDPGETQYF. CDR3 bases: TGTGCCAGCAGCCCAACTAGGGACCCGGGAGAGACCCAGTACTTC. This rearrangement joins TRBV14 to TRBJ2-5; D could derive from TRBD1 or TRBD2 (5 bases each). Trimming cost V 4 bases and J 4 bases, with 16 bases left between them. CDR3 length equals 15 residues. The V gene's germline CDR1 is SGHDN and CDR2 FVKESK.